Shown below are 17 T cell receptor beta chains from a single sample sequenced in a study of human T cells and chemical hapten exposure. TCRdb re-derived calls from the RACE reads in MiXCR, one entry per CDR3 protein. Of over 300,000 distinct CDR3 sequences detected, 4.5% to 6% appear once; the ten largest clones hold 2.6%. Time point here: pre-sensitization, week 0. The treatment: therapeutic diphenylcyclopropenone sensitization with weekly scalp DPC. Here the sequenced sample was whole blood, taken in connection with sensitization to the hapten diphenylcyclopropenone (DPC). The receptors originated from a woman between 50 and 59 years old with alopecia areata. Some clones in this sample may be carry-over from other donors' samples.

There are a few counts of this clonotype. The CDR3 nucleotides are TGTGCCTGGCAGGGACGGTTTAATGAAAAACTGTTTTTT. Amino acids: CAWQGRFNEKLFF. This chain joins TRBV30 and TRBJ1-4, with D perhaps TRBD1 (5 bases). This CDR3 contains 13 residues. Germline lookup yields CDR1 GTSNPN and CDR2 SVGIG (reference sequence). Between the trimmed V and J ends, which lost 5 bases and 4 bases, there was a span of 11 bases.

At least ten counts were recorded for this clonotype. The J gene is TRBJ2-3, the V gene TRBV29-1; TRBD1 aligns across 7 bases. CDR1 is SQVTM and CDR2 is ANQGSEA in the germline V gene. V lost 7 bases to trimming and J lost 6 bases; unmatched junction nucleotides: 10. This CDR3 contains 13 residues. DNA of the CDR3: TGCAGCGGAAAGGGACAGTATGGCGATACGCAGTATTTT. Amino acids: CSGKGQYGDTQYF.

The rearrangement links TRBV10-1 to TRBJ1-6, with 7 bases lining up with TRBD1. This CDR3 is built from 15 residues. Germline CDR1 WNHNN, CDR2 SYGVQD (reference sequence). V lost 6 bases, J lost 3 bases, and 5 bases stayed unmatched. CDR3 residues: CASRQGWFYNSPLHF. The CDR3 DNA sequence: TGCGCCAGCAGACAGGGGTGGTTCTATAATTCACCCCTCCACTTT.

This clonotype showed up many times. V gene TRBV11-3 combines with J gene TRBJ2-1; D is ambiguous. The CDR3 has 12 residues. Germline V gene data show CDR1 as SGHNT and CDR2 as YENEEA. The V end was cut by 5 bases, the J end by 6 bases, with 8 bases between. Here the CDR3 DNA reads TGTGCCAGCAGCCGCAGCTTCAATGAGCAGTTCTTC. It specifies CASSRSFNEQFF. The variable domain in full, completed from reference TRBV11-3 and TRBJ2-1, reads EAGVVQSPRYKIIEKKQPVAFWCNPISGHNTLYWYLQNLGQGPELLIRYENEEAVDDSQLPKDRFSAERLKGVDSTLKIQPAELGDSAVYLCASSRSFNEQFFGPGTRLTVL.

In this sample, this clonotype turned up many times. The genes are TRBV13 and TRBJ2-2; D is uncertain. Germline V gene data show CDR1 as PRHDT and CDR2 as FYEKMQ (reference sequence). The ends were cut back, 1 base at V and 2 bases at J, with 5 bases in the middle. The CDR3 has 14 residues. DNA of the CDR3: TGTGCCAGCAGCTTAGACAGAAACACCGGGGAGCTGTTTTTT. Its translation is CASSLDRNTGELFF.

This clonotype was detected only a few times. V and J are TRBV12-5 and TRBJ1-3; TRBD1 aligns across 7 bases. Germline loops: CDR1 LGHNT, CDR2 FRNRAP. The CDR3 extends over 20 amino acids. The ends lost 6 bases at V and 0 bases at J; junction bases unmatched: 20. The CDR3 sequence: CASGPRDGTAGDFSGNTIYF. The CDR3 nucleotides are TGTGCTAGTGGCCCCCGGGACGGGACAGCCGGGGATTTCTCTGGAAACACCATATATTTT.

This clonotype was observed a handful of times. The chain is built from TRBV5-4 and TRBJ2-5; D is possibly TRBD2 (5 bases). Germline loops: CDR1 SGHNT, CDR2 YYREEE (reference sequence). The CDR3 loop spans 16 amino acids. V was cut by 0 bases and J by 4 bases, with 16 bases left in between. CDR3 sequence (DNA): TGTGCCAGCAGCTTGGACCCGGGAAGGCTGAGAGAGACCCAGTACTTC. Translation: CASSLDPGRLRETQYF.

At least ten counts were recorded for this clonotype. The rearrangement uses TRBV6-1 and TRBJ2-7; D ambiguous. The germline V gene has CDR1 MNHNS and CDR2 SASEGT. V was cut by 6 bases and J by 2 bases, with 11 bases left in between. The CDR3 covers 13 residues. The CDR3 region has the DNA TGTGCCAGCAGCCCCGGGTTACCCTACGAGCAGTACTTC. This codes for CASSPGLPYEQYF.

This clonotype occurred a few times. The CDR3 region is CSVEKSGVEQYF. CDR3 bases: TGCAGCGTTGAAAAAAGCGGGGTCGAGCAGTACTTC. The gene calls are TRBV29-1 and TRBJ2-7; TRBD2 matches at 7 bases. CDR1 SQVTM and CDR2 ANQGSEA come from the germline V gene. CDR3 length equals 12 residues. Trimming removed 2 bases from V and 6 bases from J; junction bases left unmatched: 4.

In its sample, this clonotype was seen a few times. The gene calls are TRBV14 and TRBJ2-3, with no clear D. Germline lookup yields CDR1 SGHDN and CDR2 FVKESK. CDR3 length: 17 amino acids. The V end was cut by 1 base, the J end by 6 bases, with 20 bases between. The DNA of the CDR3 is TGTGCCAGCAGCCAAGGGAAGGTCACCTACCCACCGGATACGCAGTATTTT. Its protein is CASSQGKVTYPPDTQYF.

This clonotype was recorded a few times. This rearrangement joins TRBV12-3 or TRBV12-4 to TRBJ1-2, with D uncertain. CDR3 length: 11 residues. V was shortened by 5 bases and J by 6 bases, with 7 bases between the two germline ends. The CDR3 spells CASSRYDGYTF. The CDR3 DNA reads as TGTGCCAGCAGTCGTTACGATGGCTACACCTTC.

This clonotype was detected only a few times. The V call is TRBV29-1, the J call TRBJ2-1; no clear D gene. This CDR3 has 14 residues. CDR1 and CDR2 (germline): SQVTM, ANQGSEA. Trimming cost V 3 bases and J 0 bases, with 9 bases left between them. The CDR3 spells CSVEVAGSYNEQFF. CDR3 DNA: TGCAGCGTTGAGGTAGCAGGCTCCTACAATGAGCAGTTCTTC.

This clonotype has at least ten counts. This chain joins TRBV29-1 and TRBJ2-7; TRBD2 matches 11 bases. Germline lookup yields CDR1 SQVTM and CDR2 ANQGSEA. The junction had 8 bases not matched to a gene; V was cut back by 6 bases and J by 4 bases. The CDR3 extends over 14 amino acids. This CDR3 is CSVKYTSGSYEQYF. The CDR3 DNA follows: TGCAGCGTCAAATATACTAGCGGGAGTTACGAGCAGTACTTC.

This clonotype appeared many times. The V call is TRBV7-3, the J call TRBJ1-2; 7 positions agree with TRBD1. The ends lost 4 bases at V and 8 bases at J; junction bases unmatched: 7. There are 13 residues in the CDR3. Germline V gene sequence: CDR1 SGHTA, CDR2 FQGTGA. CDR3 in DNA: TGTGCCAGCAGCTCAAGTACAGGGGAAGGCTACACCTTC. Translating gives CASSSSTGEGYTF.

This clonotype was detected ten times or more. The chain uses TRBV3-1 and TRBJ2-4, with a tentative D call TRBD2 (6 bases). In germline, CDR1 is LGHDT, CDR2 YNNKEL (reference sequence). V lost 1 base, J lost 0 bases, and 16 bases lay in between. The CDR3 runs 18 residues. The CDR3 reads CASSQASPGGLAKNIQYF. As DNA, the CDR3 is TGTGCCAGCAGCCAAGCCTCACCTGGGGGACTAGCCAAAAACATTCAGTACTTC.

The gene calls are TRBV7-9 and TRBJ2-1; D call uncertain. This CDR3 is built from 14 residues. With 5 bases removed from V and 6 bases from J, the gap between germline ends came to 14 bases. Germline V lookup: CDR1 SEHNR, CDR2 FQNEAQ (reference sequence). CDR3 nucleotide sequence: TGTGCCAGCAGCCCCTGGGATTACTCCAATGAGCAGTTCTTC. Translating it yields CASSPWDYSNEQFF.

This clonotype was observed at least ten times. The gene calls are TRBV27 and TRBJ1-5; no reliable D call. CDR1 is MNHEY and CDR2 is SMNVEV in the germline V gene (reference sequence). The CDR3 runs 13 residues. The ends were cut back, 6 bases at V and 10 bases at J, with 16 bases in the middle. CDR3 amino acids: CASSSDPKLPQHF. The CDR3 DNA follows: TGTGCCAGCAGCTCGGACCCTAAATTACCCCAGCATTTT.